Listed here is a single TCR beta chain. CDR1 and CDR2 (germline): SGHNT, YYREEE (reference sequence). This CDR3 is 13 amino acids long. V was cut by 1 base and J by 5 bases, with 9 bases left in between. Authors' processing steps: Amplified reference gene primers provided the basis for estimating nucleated cell counts. TCRdb's table, derived via immunoSEQ multiplex PCR, lists solely in-frame clones and lacks some. The V and J calls and clone size are taken from that table; D and trimming were inferred from the DNA. The sample consists of 150,000 to 200,000 clones, around 87% of them appearing once. The record originates from a study of blood T cell repertoires in COVID-19. Study in general: COVID-19 samples, acute and convalescent, were from the United States, Italy and Spain. T cells, B-cell-depleted T cells, or PBMCs provided the cDNA or gDNA that served as material.

Sequencing used peripheral blood. The rearrangement uses TRBV5-4 and TRBJ2-5; perhaps TRBD2 as D (5 bases). This receptor was obtained from a middle-aged man with active or convalescent COVID-19. CDR3 in DNA: TGTGCCAGCAGCTTGCCGGGCGGGGAGACCCAGTACTTC. It yields the protein CASSLPGGETQYF.